A single sample gave rise to the 5 T cell receptor beta chains below, sequenced in a study of blood T cell repertoires in COVID-19. Some clones are missing from TCRdb's copy, which holds only in-frame ones; the method was immunoSEQ multiplex PCR. The repertoire has 150,000 to 200,000 clones, 82% of them found once; the top ten carry approximately 10%. The sample comprised PBMCs or T cells enriched from blood (not recorded which). These receptors all come from a man between 45 and 60 years old who had recovered from COVID-19.

The chain employs TRBV28 and TRBJ2-5, with 9 bases that match TRBD1. This CDR3 comprises 15 residues. With V trimmed by 6 bases and J by 7 bases, 12 bases remained unmatched. Germline lookup yields CDR1 MDHEN and CDR2 SYDVKM. The CDR3 region is CASSPGQGRVWTQYF. As DNA, the CDR3 is TGTGCCAGCAGCCCGGGACAGGGAAGAGTGTGGACCCAGTACTTC.

The sample holds one count of this clone. This sequence joins TRBV19 and TRBJ1-3; TRBD1 might be the D (6 bases). CDR1 and CDR2 from the germline V gene are LNHDA and SQIVND (reference sequence). CDR3 length equals 14 residues. V was cut by 6 bases and J by 2 bases, with 11 bases left in between. The CDR3 protein is CASSHREPGNTIYF. CDR3 nucleotide sequence: TGTGCCAGTAGCCACAGGGAACCTGGAAACACCATATATTTT.

The DNA of the CDR3 is TGTGCCAGCAGGAAGACAGGGTCAGGAAACACCATATATTTT. It translates to CASRKTGSGNTIYF. This chain joins TRBV6-5 and TRBJ1-3, with 7 bases matching TRBD1. There are 14 residues in the CDR3. Trimming took 6 bases from V and 4 from J; bases not matched to a gene: 6. Germline V gene sequence: CDR1 MNHEY, CDR2 SVGAGI.

V and J are TRBV15 and TRBJ1-1; D gene uncertain. Trimming left V 7 bases short and J 2 bases short, with 14 bases between. Germline CDR1 LNHNV, CDR2 YYDKDF (reference sequence). The CDR3 sequence is 14 residues long. In nucleotides, the CDR3 is TGTGCCACCATAGACGGGAGACGAAACACTGAAGCTTTCTTT. It yields the protein CATIDGRRNTEAFF.

The V and J genes are TRBV2 and TRBJ2-6; 11 bases agree with TRBD1. There are 18 residues in the CDR3. Germline V CDR1 and CDR2: SNHLY, FYNNEI. V shed 6 bases, J shed 0 bases, and the junction held 7 bases outside the gene matches. In DNA, the CDR3 is TGTGCCAGCAGCCCGGGACAGGGGGTCTACTCTGGGGCCAACGTCCTGACTTTC. Translating it yields CASSPGQGVYSGANVLTF.